The T cell receptor (beta chain) described here comes from a study of cytomegalovirus exposure and HLA in healthy donors (dated by TCRdb to about 2017). Some background on the complete study: According to an earlier analysis of 587 of the donors, 150 million to 200 million T cells yielded some 120 million unique TCR beta sequences and 276 Gb of sequence data. An early release covering around 630 HLA-typed donors comprised about 300 gigabases of sequencing data and roughly 86 million unique TCR sequences. The genetic ancestry cluster associated with self-reported Caucasian donors included 70% to 85% of the approximately 400 genotyped donors. The study aimed to test whether signatures of past pathogen exposure could be identified by cataloging public T cell receptors. The T cell repertoires of 666 subjects were profiled by immunosequencing and related to cytomegalovirus serostatus. Besides the first cohort of 500 to 700 subjects, a separate validation cohort made up of 120 different subjects was used. The study combined high-throughput TCR immunosequencing, statistical association of individual TCRs with disease status, and machine learning to predict cytomegalovirus infection status. To study patterns of TCR occurrence, a later analysis re-analyzed previously published TCR beta repertoires from several hundred donors and added high-resolution HLA genotyping. Rather than using new phenotypic data, the later analysis identified candidate immune exposures from TCR beta sequences and from how often those sequences occurred across donors. To decide whether each TCR beta V gene segment behaved as functional or pseudogenic, an earlier analysis of some 600 of the donors relied on high-throughput TCR beta sequencing. Donor age, sex, ethnicity and CMV serostatus were collected together with the repertoire data. In a later genetic analysis, genome-wide SNP genotypes for about three fifths of the roughly 670 donors were used, and that subset was treated as a discovery cohort. All discovery cohort repertoires had been generated on a single sequencing platform. Both class I and class II loci were covered by HLA typing, at four-digit resolution. The number of donors typed differed by locus, with 629-630 for A, B, C, DRB1 and DQB1, more than 500 for DQA1, about 610 for DPA1, and over 400 for DPB1. Roughly 5 DR-DQ haplotypes were handled as single units for association and clustering, since linkage in the cohort was strong. Across approximately 400 genotyped donors of the cohort, an average of about 240,000 unique TCR beta nucleotide sequences per donor were sequenced, and 15% to 20% of those sequences were non-productive.

In regard to this clone: The antigen this receptor binds is unknown. No qualities accompany the bases; no much larger clone lies one base away.

Library preparation was by the immunoSEQ multiplex PCR assay. For the multiplex PCR, a mixture combining 60 forward primers for TCR Vbeta segments and 13 reverse primers for TCR Jbeta segments was used. A multiplex PCR assay on genomic DNA amplified the CDR3 region of rearranged TCR beta genes. The amplified TCR beta libraries were sequenced on the Illumina HiSeq System as 87-base-pair reads. Under the source paper's analysis protocol: A later analysis counted about 80 million unique TCR beta chains across the 650 to 700 repertoires, and roughly 11 million of these chains were shared by at least two donors. Raw reads were error-corrected and collapsed into unique sequences by a nearest-neighbor algorithm in which closely related sequences were merged to remove PCR and sequencing errors. Alignment of CDR3 sequences to IMGT reference sequences was used to assign V, D and J gene segments. Each retained sequence needed at least a six-nucleotide match to both a V gene segment and a J gene segment. A rearrangement was called productive if the CDR3 had no stop codons and remained in frame with V and J, and every other rearrangement was called non-productive. Following IMGT convention, CDR3 was defined as the stretch from the second conserved V-encoded cysteine up to the conserved J-encoded phenylalanine. The earlier analysis of more than 450 of the donors excluded sequences that lacked an unambiguous match to a single V gene segment. In an earlier analysis of 587 of the donors, V segments were called functional above 56.7% productive rearrangements and were called segregating when the between-donor standard deviation exceeded 5%. To diagnose cytomegalovirus status from the catalog of TCR beta chain sequences, a statistical classification framework was built. A later analysis assigned V and J genes by comparing TCR nucleotide sequences with IMGT/GENE-DB human TR gene sequences. Using the TCRdist pipeline, a later analysis assigned CDR3 sequences along with most-parsimonious VDJ recombination scenarios. In a later analysis, each TCR beta chain was defined by its CDR3 amino acid sequence together with its V-gene family, and reads without a unique V-gene family were excluded. A later analysis removed 592 highly shared, low-generation-probability nucleotide sequences to deal with suspected cross-contamination and a sequencing artifact. In a later analysis, a clonal expansion index for each public chain was calculated from normalized within-repertoire ranks of inferred template counts. In a later analysis, generation probabilities were computed with a VDJ recombination model fitted to out-of-frame rearrangements, and the resulting probabilities were checked against IGoR. A later analysis scored TCR-TCR, TCR-HLA and TCR-CMV co-occurrence with hypergeometric tests, applying a repertoire-size bias correction to TCR pairs. To estimate false discovery rates, a later analysis permuted the HLA or CMV assignments 20 times. In a later analysis, co-occurring TCRs were grouped with DBSCAN, and TCRdist sequence similarity was added when clustering was performed within HLA-allele-positive subsets. Co-occurrence clustering excluded repertoires with fewer than 30,000 or more than 120,000 public chains, plus five with anomalous nucleotide sharing. TCRdb holds this immuneACCESS table with in-frame rearrangements only. Some clones are missing; in checked studies, unresolved V genes explain under half, and the rest has no known cause. V and J calls and clone size are as listed in that table; D and trimming were resolved from the DNA. For this sample there are over 150,000 clones; 80% appear just once. About 4.8% of the sample goes to the ten largest clones.

Summary of the overall study and its limitations: An association between a missense DCLRE1C variant and V-gene and J-gene trimming of TCR beta chains was found in a later genetic analysis and replicated in an independent cohort. An earlier analysis of approximately 540 of the donors showed that most TCR beta V segments appeared in productive rearrangements either about 87% or about 30% of the time, which broadly matched IMGT annotations. It was suggested by the authors that the approach could potentially be generalized to other disease states and immunological phenotypes. A later genetic analysis reported fewer N-insertions in productive TCRs among donors in an Asian-associated ancestry cluster than the approximately 670-donor mean. Because HLA typing was missing for some donors at each locus, association tests included only the typed subset. Immune exposure information for the cohort was limited to CMV serostatus. A later analysis reported that several top co-occurrence clusters appeared linked to parvovirus B19, influenza, CMV and Epstein-Barr virus. Across donors, most TCR sequences were observed very rarely, whereas some public TCRs were present in many individuals. At a false discovery rate of 0.05, a later analysis linked under 20,000 TCR beta sequences to specific HLA alleles. A further reported finding was that TCR beta sequences accurately predicted the HLA-A and HLA-B alleles for most subjects in the first cohort. A later analysis found that HLA-associated TCR beta chains were more clonally expanded and had lower generation probabilities than equally common non-associated chains. A total of around 150 TCR beta chains were listed by the study as associated with cytomegalovirus. About 17 rarely observed V segments, including chromosome 9 orphons, were excluded from the earlier analysis of some 590 of the donors because counts were too low. In vitro tests confirmed that a few of the cytomegalovirus-associated TCR beta chains recognize cytomegalovirus antigens. According to a later analysis, TCR association rates differed among HLA loci, with DRB1 alleles showing the most associated TCRs and HLA-C alleles showing the fewest. Sequencing depth was assumed to be roughly uniform across donors in the presence/absence analyses, though that assumption may not hold. This cohort had only TCR beta chains sequenced, and the lack of alpha or paired-chain data limited which features could be detected. When HLA alleles, especially DR and DQ, strongly co-occurred, TCR associations were difficult to assign to individual alleles. Correlated functional status among segregating V segments might reflect linkage disequilibrium, but an unknown experimental factor could not be ruled out. The classifier was reported to diagnose cytomegalovirus status with high specificity and sensitivity in both the original cohort and the validation cohort. A group of highly shared sequence variants was considered likely to be a technical artifact of the sequencing pipeline. According to a later analysis, most CMV-associated TCR beta chains appeared to be HLA-restricted, and the HLA associations seemed to be driven largely by CMV exposure.

The cohort was made up of 500 to 850 healthy bone marrow donors. At the time of sampling, every cohort member was nominally healthy, though immune exposures that went unrecorded were likely present. The donor tested CMV seronegative and was one of the 352 seronegative cohort members. A peripheral blood sample was provided by each donor, and peripheral blood mononuclear cells were used for TCR beta sequencing. The Qiagen DNeasy Blood Extraction Kit was used to extract genomic DNA from the blood cell samples. The sample comprised PBMCs. This sequence originates from a man younger than 40 in good health and CMV-seronegative.

In nucleotides, the sequence is TGTGCCAGCAGCCCCTTACTGCCCTTCACTGAAGCTTTCTTT. This gives the protein CASSPLLPFTEAFF. The chain was built from TRBV11-2 and TRBJ1-1; the D gene assignment is ambiguous. The junction carries 14 bases between V and J, which are trimmed by 5 bases and 4 bases respectively. From the cysteine through the phenylalanine, the CDR3 covers 14 amino acids. The read is trimmed to its CDR3 DNA, 42 bases read in frame from base 1. The germline V gene encodes CDR1 SGHAT and CDR2 FQNNGV.